The 27 T cell receptor beta chains below were found in one sample sequenced in a study of T cell repertoires in cytomegalovirus infection. In TCRdb, the reads were re-called with MiXCR into one record per CDR3 protein. The sample has 600,000 to 800,000 distinct CDR3 sequences, around 24% seen once. Sequences were obtained from CD8+ T cells from PBMCs. The source of these receptors is a human donor in good health (CMV status not recorded). Some clones in this sample may be carry-over from other donors' samples.

The chain couples TRBV15 to TRBJ2-1, with TRBD2 matching over 9 bases. The J segment lost 3 bases and the V segment lost 1 base, leaving 16 bases of the junction unmatched. The germline V gene encodes CDR1 LNHNV and CDR2 YYDKDF (reference sequence). This CDR3 comprises 20 residues. This chain's CDR3 is CATSRGVGSGGLSLYNEQFF. CDR3 bases: TGTGCCACCAGCAGAGGTGTTGGTAGCGGGGGCCTTTCACTCTACAATGAGCAGTTCTTC.

The V gene is TRBV29-1, the J gene TRBJ2-1; tentatively, D is TRBD1 or TRBD2 (5 bases each). Trimming shortened V by 4 bases and J by 4 bases, and 14 bases separated the two germline ends. CDR1 and CDR2 from the germline V gene are SQVTM and ANQGSEA. CDR3 length: 14 residues. CDR3 sequence: CSVVGGGVYNEQFF. The DNA of the CDR3 is TGCAGCGTTGTCGGTGGGGGAGTTTACAATGAGCAGTTCTTC.

The V and J genes are TRBV14 and TRBJ2-3; D gene uncertain. CDR1 is SGHDN, CDR2 FVKESK, per germline. V was pared by 2 bases and J by 4 bases, with 4 bases between. The CDR3 contains 12 residues. The CDR3 DNA sequence: TGTGCCAGCAGCCAAACCCCAGATACGCAGTATTTT. It yields the protein CASSQTPDTQYF.

The chain is built from TRBV28 and TRBJ1-2, with 9 bases matching TRBD1. With 1 base clipped from V and 4 bases from J, the junction kept 7 bases outside the gene matches. The CDR3 spans 16 residues. Germline V CDR1 and CDR2: MDHEN, SYDVKM. The CDR3: CASSLYPTGGSYGYTF. DNA for the CDR3: TGTGCCAGCAGTTTATACCCGACAGGGGGGTCCTATGGCTACACCTTC.

Comment on this clonotype: This is likely a read error, given that the CDR3 carries no conserved phenylalanine or tryptophan at its end. The rearrangement links TRBV7-2 to TRBJ2-3; 12 bases map to TRBD2. Germline V gives CDR1 SGHTA, CDR2 FQGNSA. The CDR3 has 15 residues. V lost 6 bases, J lost 1 base, and 2 bases stayed unmatched. The DNA for the CDR3 is TGTGCCAGCAGTGGACTAGCGGGGCGCACAGATACGCAGTATTAT. It codes for CASSGLAGRTDTQYY.

Ten or more counts support this clonotype. This sequence joins TRBV7-6 and TRBJ2-2; the match to TRBD2 covers 8 bases. This CDR3 region has 17 residues. The trim removed 5 bases at V and 4 bases at J, leaving 12 bases unmatched. Per germline, CDR1 SGHVS and CDR2 FNYEAQ. CDR3: CASSPPGGGAATGELFF. In nucleotides, the CDR3 is TGTGCCAGCAGCCCACCCGGGGGGGGGGCGGCCACCGGGGAGCTGTTTTTT.

The rearrangement uses TRBV10-3 and TRBJ1-2; D remains unclear. Trimming removed 6 bases at V and 6 bases at J, with 8 bases between. This CDR3 has 11 amino acids. Germline V gene data show CDR1 as ENHRY and CDR2 as SYGVKD. CDR3 in amino acids: CAIRGNHGYTF. DNA of the CDR3: TGTGCCATCAGAGGGAATCATGGCTACACCTTC.

Comments on this clonotype: A clone one base away is much larger, so this may be a read error. J is TRBJ1-2 and V is TRBV7-4; TRBD1 aligns across 7 bases. The germline V gene encodes CDR1 SGHVT and CDR2 SQSDAQ. The CDR3 has 13 residues. V was clipped by 5 bases and J by 6 bases; unmatched bases: 6. As DNA, the CDR3 is TGTGCCAGCAGCAAGACAGGGCCGGATGGCTACACCTTC. Protein product: CASSKTGPDGYTF.

This clonotype came up many times. This chain links TRBV6-1 with TRBJ2-2; 12 bases are shared with TRBD1. The CDR3 is 17 amino acids. With 6 bases clipped from V and 6 bases from J, the junction kept 11 bases outside the gene matches. CDR1 is MNHNS and CDR2 is SASEGT in the germline V gene. In DNA, the CDR3 is TGTGCCAGCAGGAAATACTCGGGACAGGGGGCATCCGGGGAGCTGTTTTTT. Protein sequence: CASRKYSGQGASGELFF.

There are a few counts of this clonotype. The V gene is TRBV28, the J gene TRBJ2-7; 9 nucleotides line up with TRBD2. This CDR3 is built from 19 residues. The V and J ends lost 2 bases and 7 bases, in that order; junction bases with no gene match: 21. Germline CDR1 reads MDHEN; CDR2 reads SYDVKM. CDR3 sequence: CASSLSPTTVAGDPLEQYV. In DNA, the CDR3 is TGTGCCAGCAGTTTAAGCCCAACGACGGTAGCGGGGGACCCTTTGGAGCAGTACGTC.

The CDR3 is CANNPTVGGYTF. As DNA, the CDR3 is TGTGCCAACAACCCTACCGTAGGTGGCTACACCTTC. The V gene is TRBV9, the J gene TRBJ1-2; D uncertain. CDR1 SGDLS and CDR2 YYNGEE come from the germline V gene. Trimming stripped 9 bases from V and 7 bases from J, with 16 bases between. This CDR3 is built from 12 residues.

Many counts were recorded for this clonotype. The V gene is TRBV7-2, the J gene TRBJ1-2; the D is unclear. CDR3 length equals 15 residues. In germline, CDR1 is SGHTA, CDR2 FQGNSA. V was trimmed by 3 bases and J by 1 base, leaving 12 bases between them. The chain's CDR3 is CASSLRHSFNYGYTF. The CDR3 nucleotides are TGTGCCAGCAGCTTGAGGCACAGCTTTAACTATGGCTACACCTTC.

The chain uses TRBV19 and TRBJ2-7, with 9 bases aligning to TRBD2. Germline V CDR1 and CDR2: LNHDA, SQIVND (reference sequence). The CDR3 consists of 16 residues. Germline trimming cut 1 base from V and 7 bases from J; bases unmatched to any gene: 11. The CDR3, as DNA: TGTGCCAGTAGTATAGCCCTAGCGGGGCCCTCTGTGGAGCAGTACGTC. This translates into CASSIALAGPSVEQYV.

There are a few counts of this clonotype. The rearrangement joins TRBV14 to TRBJ1-1; D ambiguous. CDR1 is SGHDN and CDR2 is FVKESK in the germline V gene. The CDR3 sequence is 14 residues long. V shed 4 bases and J shed 11 bases, with 20 bases lying between them. CDR3 DNA sequence: TGTGCCAGCAGCCCAGGATTTTCCCTTGCGGGGGCTTTCTTT. It translates to CASSPGFSLAGAFF.

The chain joins TRBV20-1 to TRBJ1-2; D remains unclear. V was cut by 0 bases and J by 8 bases, with 13 bases left in between. From germline, CDR1 is DFQATT and CDR2 SNEGSKA (reference sequence). The CDR3 is 13 residues long. The CDR3 bases are TGCAGTGCTAGAGATCTGAGGGAGTTAGGCTACACCTTC. Its translation is CSARDLRELGYTF.

This clonotype was recorded many times. The chain recombines TRBV2 with TRBJ2-7, with D perhaps given as TRBD1 or TRBD2 (5 bases each). Germline CDR1 is SNHLY and CDR2 is FYNNEI. V lost 8 bases and J lost 2, with 10 bases in between. This CDR3 contains 12 residues. The CDR3: CASGDGAYEQYV. Written as DNA, the CDR3 is TGTGCCAGCGGGGACGGCGCCTACGAGCAGTACGTC.

In regard to this clonotype: A much larger clonotype is one base distant, so this may be a read error. The chain carries TRBV7-4 and TRBJ2-1; a possible D gene is TRBD2 (6 bases). This CDR3 comprises 13 residues. Germline-derived CDR1 and CDR2 are SGHVT and SQSDAQ. CDR3 bases: TGTGTCAGCACCCTAGTTGGAGGGACTGAGCAGTTCTTC. Translating it yields CVSTLVGGTEQFF.

This clonotype was counted at least ten times. The chain employs TRBV7-2 and TRBJ2-5, with TRBD1 matching 8 bases. J gave up 2 bases and V 4 bases, and 6 bases lay outside the gene matches. The germline CDR1 and CDR2 sequences are SGHTA and FQGNSA. This CDR3 contains 15 residues. CDR3 bases: TGTGCCAGCAGCTCCTACAGGGGGATTCAAGAGACCCAGTACTTC. Protein sequence: CASSSYRGIQETQYF.

This clonotype came up many times. The gene calls are TRBV27 and TRBJ2-1; D is perhaps TRBD2 (6 bases). V lost 5 bases and J 9 bases, leaving 11 bases between the germline ends. Germline CDR1 MNHEY, CDR2 SMNVEV (reference sequence). CDR3 length: 12 residues. CDR3 DNA: TGTGCCAGCAGTCCTCCGGGGGTTGAGCAGTTCTTC. Its protein product is CASSPPGVEQFF.

This chain connects TRBV28 to TRBJ2-4, with a tentative D call TRBD1 (6 bases). V was pared by 1 base and J by 0 bases, with 13 bases between. This CDR3 spans 17 amino acids. Germline CDR1 MDHEN, CDR2 SYDVKM. The CDR3 DNA follows: TGTGCCAGCAGTTTATCCCTGGACAGCCTAGCCAAAAACATTCAGTACTTC. As protein: CASSLSLDSLAKNIQYF.

This clonotype came up many times. V gene TRBV7-9 combines with J gene TRBJ1-2; D unclear. Germline V gives CDR1 SEHNR, CDR2 FQNEAQ (reference sequence). Trimming pared 5 bases from V and 4 bases from J, leaving 17 bases between. The CDR3 runs 15 residues. The CDR3 nucleotides are TGTGCCAGCAGCCAGGAAGGCCCCGGAGGCTATGGCTACACCTTC. Translation: CASSQEGPGGYGYTF.

This clonotype was seen at least ten times. The rearrangement links TRBV4-1 to TRBJ2-5; no clear D gene. Germline CDR1 MGHRA, CDR2 YSYEKL. This CDR3 region has 15 residues. V was trimmed by 0 bases and J by 1 base, leaving 9 bases between them. The DNA for the CDR3 is TGCGCCAGCAGCCAAGAGGACGGATCCCAAGAGACCCAGTACTTC. Translating gives CASSQEDGSQETQYF.

Turning to this clonotype: The junction does not match germline at one end; this may be a read error. The rearrangement links TRBV6-2 or TRBV6-3 to TRBJ2-2; TRBD1 agrees at 9 bases. The CDR3 totals 15 residues. CDR1 and CDR2 from the germline V gene are MNHEY and SVGEGT. The CDR3 loop is CVSSYRGLDTGELFF. The DNA for the CDR3 is TGTGTCAGCAGTTACAGGGGGCTGGACACCGGGGAGCTGTTTTTT.

The sample holds many counts of this clonotype. The genes are TRBV12-3 or TRBV12-4 and TRBJ2-3; 8 bases are a match to TRBD1. There are 14 residues in the CDR3. V dropped 7 bases and J dropped 2; count of bases not matched to a gene: 5. The CDR3 DNA follows: TGTGCCAGCATCCCGACAGGGGACACAGATACGCAGTATTTT. This encodes CASIPTGDTDTQYF.

This chain joins TRBV20-1 and TRBJ1-1; no clear D. Germline V lookup: CDR1 DFQATT, CDR2 SNEGSKA (reference sequence). Trimming shortened V by 5 bases and J by 5 bases, and 9 bases separated the two germline ends. The CDR3 totals 11 residues. The CDR3 protein is CSAPRRTEAFF. The CDR3 DNA follows: TGCAGTGCTCCTCGGCGAACTGAAGCTTTCTTT.

Many counts were recorded for this clonotype. The rearrangement uses TRBV7-6 and TRBJ2-7, with a possible D match to TRBD1 (8 bases). The germline gives CDR1 SGHVS, CDR2 FNYEAQ. The CDR3 is 16 residues long. Deletions cut 5 bases from V and 1 base from J, with 18 bases between. CDR3 coding DNA: TGTGCCAGCAGCAACAGGGGGGGTTCCGATTCCTACGAGCAGTACTTC. Encoded protein: CASSNRGGSDSYEQYF.

The gene calls are TRBV3-1 and TRBJ1-1; 9 nucleotides match TRBD1. Per germline, CDR1 LGHDT and CDR2 YNNKEL (reference sequence). With 1 base clipped from V and 4 bases from J, the junction kept 7 bases outside the gene matches. The CDR3 has 16 residues. CDR3 in amino acids: CASSQGLGTGTTEAFF. The CDR3 DNA is TGTGCCAGCAGCCAAGGCCTCGGGACAGGGACCACTGAAGCTTTCTTT.